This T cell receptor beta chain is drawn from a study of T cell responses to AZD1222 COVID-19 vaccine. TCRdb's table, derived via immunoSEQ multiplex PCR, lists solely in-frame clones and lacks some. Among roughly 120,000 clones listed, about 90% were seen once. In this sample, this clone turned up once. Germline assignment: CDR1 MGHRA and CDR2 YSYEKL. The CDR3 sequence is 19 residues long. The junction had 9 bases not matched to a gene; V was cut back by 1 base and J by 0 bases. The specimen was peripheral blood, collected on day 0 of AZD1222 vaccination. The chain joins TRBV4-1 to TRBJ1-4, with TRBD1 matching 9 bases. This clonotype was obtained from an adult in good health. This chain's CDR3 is CASSQARPGQGATNEKLFF. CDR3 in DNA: TGCGCCAGCAGCCAAGCAAGACCGGGACAGGGTGCAACTAATGAAAAACTGTTTTTT.